This is a list of T cell receptor beta chains from one sample in a study of T cell repertoires in cytomegalovirus infection. TCRdb ran MiXCR on the reads and lists one entry per CDR3 protein. Of 230,000 or so distinct CDR3 sequences listed, over 15% are singletons. Input material: CD8+ T cells from PBMCs. The receptor set was obtained from a human donor in good health (CMV status not recorded). Some clones in this sample may be carry-over from other donors' samples. The CDR3 runs from the conserved cysteine through the conserved F or W. D genes are given only for firm matches. Where a row states a size, it is once, few, many or the class of an expanded clone; other rows omit it.

d_gene: NA
abundance: once
v_gene: TRBV4-1
j_gene: TRBJ2-1
CDR3nt: TGCGCCAGCAGCCAAGATCGGGGGAGGATGGGTGAGCAGTTCTTC
CDR3aa: CASSQDRGRMGEQFF

d_gene: TRBD1
abundance: many
v_gene: TRBV27
j_gene: TRBJ1-2
CDR3nt: TGTGCCAGCAGTTTGTTACAGGGGGCGCAAGGCTACACCTTC
CDR3aa: CASSLLQGAQGYTF

d_gene: NA
abundance: NA
v_gene: TRBV7-9
j_gene: TRBJ1-1
CDR3nt: TGTGCCAGCAGCAACCCGGGGGGAATGAACACTGAAGCTTTCTTT
CDR3aa: CASSNPGGMNTEAFF

d_gene: NA
abundance: many
v_gene: TRBV6-6
j_gene: TRBJ1-6
CDR3nt: TGTGCCAGCAGTTCGGAGGCCGTCTCCTATAATTCACCCCTCCACTTT
CDR3aa: CASSSEAVSYNSPLHF

d_gene: TRBD2
abundance: few
v_gene: TRBV7-2
j_gene: TRBJ2-7
CDR3nt: TGTGCCAGCAGCATGGCCGGGACTAGCGGGGGAGCCTACGAGCAGTACTTC
CDR3aa: CASSMAGTSGGAYEQYF

d_gene: TRBD2
abundance: many
v_gene: TRBV20-1
j_gene: TRBJ2-1
CDR3nt: TGCAGTGCTAGAGATAAAAGCGGGAACAATGAGCAGTTCTTC
CDR3aa: CSARDKSGNNEQFF

d_gene: TRBD1
abundance: NA
v_gene: TRBV11-2
j_gene: TRBJ2-1
CDR3nt: TGTGCCAGCAGCTTAGTTGCCCAGGGGGCCTACAATGAGCAGTTCTTC
CDR3aa: CASSLVAQGAYNEQFF

d_gene: TRBD2
abundance: NA
v_gene: TRBV7-6
j_gene: TRBJ2-1
CDR3nt: TGTGCCAGCAGCTTAGTCCTAGCGGCGGACGAGAAGTTCTTC
CDR3aa: CASSLVLAADEKFF

d_gene: NA
abundance: NA
v_gene: TRBV2
j_gene: TRBJ2-7
CDR3nt: TGTGCCAGCAGCGTCCTCCCTGAGAGCTACGAGCAGTACTTC
CDR3aa: CASSVLPESYEQYF

d_gene: NA
abundance: many
v_gene: TRBV10-3
j_gene: TRBJ1-2
CDR3nt: TGTGCCATCAGTGAGTCGACAGCCAACTATGGCTACACCTTC
CDR3aa: CAISESTANYGYTF

d_gene: NA
abundance: many
v_gene: TRBV11-2
j_gene: TRBJ1-1
CDR3nt: TGTGCCAGCAGCTTAGACCTCAGAAAAAGGAAGGCTGAAGCTTTCTTT
CDR3aa: CASSLDLRKRKAEAFF

d_gene: NA
abundance: NA
v_gene: TRBV28
j_gene: TRBJ1-5
CDR3nt: TGTGCCAGCAGTTTCCCTCCCTTCTCCTGGACAGAAGGCAATCAGCCCCAGCATTTT
CDR3aa: CASSFPPFSWTEGNQPQHF

d_gene: NA
abundance: NA
v_gene: TRBV29-1
j_gene: TRBJ2-3
CDR3nt: TGCAGCGCACGTAGTGAACGGAATACGCAGTATTTT
CDR3aa: CSARSERNTQYF

d_gene: NA
abundance: few
v_gene: TRBV4-1
j_gene: TRBJ2-4
CDR3nt: TGCGCCAGCAGCCAAGTAATGGGGGACGGACCAGCCAAAAACATTCAGTACTTC
CDR3aa: CASSQVMGDGPAKNIQYF

d_gene: NA
abundance: NA
v_gene: TRBV7-9
j_gene: TRBJ2-1
CDR3nt: TGTGCCAGCAGCTTAGCCGGGGGCCCCCAACCCAGTTACAATGAGCAGTTCTTC
CDR3aa: CASSLAGGPQPSYNEQFF

d_gene: NA
abundance: many
v_gene: TRBV7-2
j_gene: TRBJ2-5
CDR3nt: TGTGCCAGCTACCCAGGGGGCCCAGCGGGGGGCAAAGAGACCCAGTACTTC
CDR3aa: CASYPGGPAGGKETQYF

d_gene: NA
abundance: many
v_gene: TRBV7-4
j_gene: TRBJ1-1
CDR3nt: TGTGCCAGCACCCCATCCAGGGCAGGGGCAACTTTTAATTTGAACACTGAAGCTTTCTTT
CDR3aa: CASTPSRAGATFNLNTEAFF

d_gene: TRBD2
abundance: few
v_gene: TRBV7-9
j_gene: TRBJ2-7
CDR3nt: TGTGCCAGCAGCTCGACTAGCGGGGACCCCTCCTACGAGCAGTACTTC
CDR3aa: CASSSTSGDPSYEQYF

d_gene: NA
abundance: many
v_gene: TRBV7-2
j_gene: TRBJ2-6
CDR3nt: TGTGCCAGCAGCTTTTGGAGTACCAGCTCTGGGGCCAACGTCCTGACTTTC
CDR3aa: CASSFWSTSSGANVLTF

d_gene: NA
abundance: many
v_gene: TRBV6-4
j_gene: TRBJ2-1
CDR3nt: TGTGCCAGCAGTGTAGGAACCGAGCCTTACAATGAGCAGTTCTTC
CDR3aa: CASSVGTEPYNEQFF

d_gene: NA
abundance: few
v_gene: TRBV10-3
j_gene: TRBJ2-1
CDR3nt: TGTGCCATCAGTGAGGGGACCTCCCTTGCGGTCGGGGAGAATGAGCAGTTCTTC
CDR3aa: CAISEGTSLAVGENEQFF

d_gene: NA
abundance: NA
v_gene: TRBV7-9
j_gene: TRBJ2-5
CDR3nt: TGTGCCAGCAGCCCGCAACGACCCAAACAAGAGACCCAGTACTTC
CDR3aa: CASSPQRPKQETQYF

d_gene: NA
abundance: many
v_gene: TRBV2
j_gene: TRBJ1-1
CDR3nt: TGTGCCAGCAGTCTAATTACTGAAGCTTTCTTT
CDR3aa: CASSLITEAFF

d_gene: TRBD2
abundance: many
v_gene: TRBV6-5
j_gene: TRBJ2-3
CDR3nt: TGTGCCAGCAGGGTCGGGGGGGGAGCAGATACGCAGTATTTT
CDR3aa: CASRVGGGADTQYF

d_gene: NA
abundance: NA
v_gene: TRBV4-1
j_gene: TRBJ1-4
CDR3nt: TGCGCCAGCAGCCAAGACATTTCAACTAATGAAAAACTGTTTTTT
CDR3aa: CASSQDISTNEKLFF

d_gene: NA
abundance: NA
v_gene: TRBV29-1
j_gene: TRBJ1-2
CDR3nt: TGCAGCGTTTTCTCCCCCTCCGGGAGTGGCTACACCTTC
CDR3aa: CSVFSPSGSGYTF

d_gene: NA
abundance: many
v_gene: TRBV7-8
j_gene: TRBJ1-5
CDR3nt: TGTGCCAGCAGGCTGGGGGGGGGCAATCAGCCCCAGCATTTT
CDR3aa: CASRLGGGNQPQHF

d_gene: NA
abundance: NA
v_gene: TRBV29-1
j_gene: TRBJ1-2
CDR3nt: TGCAGCGTTGTTGGTGTTATGGACTATGGCTACACCTTC
CDR3aa: CSVVGVMDYGYTF

d_gene: NA
abundance: NA
v_gene: TRBV7-9
j_gene: TRBJ2-7
CDR3nt: TGTGCCAGCAGCTCCGCCCGGGGCGATTACGAGCAGTACTTC
CDR3aa: CASSSARGDYEQYF

d_gene: NA
abundance: NA
v_gene: TRBV28
j_gene: TRBJ1-2
CDR3nt: TGTGCCAGCAGTTTGAAGGGATGGGGCTATGGCTACACCTTC
CDR3aa: CASSLKGWGYGYTF

d_gene: NA
abundance: few
v_gene: TRBV6-1
j_gene: TRBJ2-2
CDR3nt: TGTGCCAGCAGTGAAATCGGGGAGCTGTTTTTT
CDR3aa: CASSEIGELFF

d_gene: NA
abundance: NA
v_gene: TRBV10-2
j_gene: TRBJ2-1
CDR3nt: TGCGCCAGCAGTCCTCCGACAGCGGACAATGAGCAGTTCTTC
CDR3aa: CASSPPTADNEQFF

d_gene: NA
abundance: many
v_gene: TRBV12-3/TRBV12-4
j_gene: TRBJ1-2
CDR3nt: TGTGCCAGCAGTCCCCTCGATAACTATGGCTACACCTTC
CDR3aa: CASSPLDNYGYTF

d_gene: NA
abundance: many
v_gene: TRBV6-1
j_gene: TRBJ1-1
CDR3nt: TGTGCCAGCAGTGAAGCGATCTTGAACACTGAAGCTTTCTTT
CDR3aa: CASSEAILNTEAFF

d_gene: NA
abundance: many
v_gene: TRBV13
j_gene: TRBJ1-1
CDR3nt: TGTGCCAGCAGCCCAGCCGGGGGTGACACTGAAGCTTTCTTT
CDR3aa: CASSPAGGDTEAFF

d_gene: NA
abundance: many
v_gene: TRBV7-9
j_gene: TRBJ2-7
CDR3nt: TGTGCCAGCAGCTTAATTGGGGCTTCCTACGAGCAGTACTTC
CDR3aa: CASSLIGASYEQYF

d_gene: NA
abundance: few
v_gene: TRBV5-5
j_gene: TRBJ2-6
CDR3nt: TGTGCCAGCAGCTTGGACGGAGAACCCTCCTCTGGGGCCAACGTCCTGACTTTC
CDR3aa: CASSLDGEPSSGANVLTF

d_gene: NA
abundance: NA
v_gene: TRBV4-3
j_gene: TRBJ2-1
CDR3nt: TGCGCCAGCAGCCAAGATGATGCTTACAATGAGCAGTTCTTC
CDR3aa: CASSQDDAYNEQFF

d_gene: NA
abundance: many
v_gene: TRBV7-9
j_gene: TRBJ1-4
CDR3nt: TGTGCCAGCAGCCCCCCCCCCTTGCGAGGGATGGATGAAAAACTGTTTTTT
CDR3aa: CASSPPPLRGMDEKLFF

d_gene: NA
abundance: few
v_gene: TRBV7-6
j_gene: TRBJ2-3
CDR3nt: TGTGCCAGCAGCCCAGGAGCGTTGGATACGCAGTATTTT
CDR3aa: CASSPGALDTQYF

d_gene: TRBD2
abundance: many
v_gene: TRBV2
j_gene: TRBJ2-3
CDR3nt: TGTGCCAGCAGTGGCGCAAACGGACTAGCGAGCACAGATACGCAGTATTTT
CDR3aa: CASSGANGLASTDTQYF

d_gene: NA
abundance: NA
v_gene: TRBV7-6
j_gene: TRBJ1-2
CDR3nt: TGTGCCAGCAGCTCCCCTGACCGTCGGGATGGCTACACCTTC
CDR3aa: CASSSPDRRDGYTF

d_gene: NA
abundance: many
v_gene: TRBV28
j_gene: TRBJ2-5
CDR3nt: TGTGCCACCCACAAGGACCGTTTTGAGACCCAGTACTTC
CDR3aa: CATHKDRFETQYF

d_gene: NA
abundance: few
v_gene: TRBV24-1
j_gene: TRBJ2-2
CDR3nt: TGTGCCACCAGTGATTTAGGACGCGAAAACACCGGGGAGCTGTTTTTT
CDR3aa: CATSDLGRENTGELFF

d_gene: TRBD2
abundance: few
v_gene: TRBV5-6
j_gene: TRBJ2-2
CDR3nt: TGTGCCAGCAGCATTAGCGGGGGAAACGGGGACACCGGGGAGCTGTTTTTT
CDR3aa: CASSISGGNGDTGELFF

d_gene: TRBD1
abundance: NA
v_gene: TRBV28
j_gene: TRBJ1-5
CDR3nt: TGTGCCAGCACAATCCCACCGGGACAGGGGTTTCATCAGCCCCAGCATTTT
CDR3aa: CASTIPPGQGFHQPQHF

d_gene: NA
abundance: NA
v_gene: TRBV11-2
j_gene: TRBJ1-6
CDR3nt: TGTGCCAGCAGCTTTGGCCAGGGTTCACCCCTCCACTTT
CDR3aa: CASSFGQGSPLHF

d_gene: NA
abundance: many
v_gene: TRBV7-2
j_gene: TRBJ2-6
CDR3nt: TGTGCCAGCAGTTTGAGGGACTCTGGGGCCAACGTCCTGACTTTC
CDR3aa: CASSLRDSGANVLTF

d_gene: NA
abundance: many
v_gene: TRBV7-6
j_gene: TRBJ1-1
CDR3nt: TGTGCCAGCAGCGCTGTTAAAGGATGGAACACTGAAGCTTTCTTT
CDR3aa: CASSAVKGWNTEAFF

d_gene: TRBD2
abundance: NA
v_gene: TRBV4-1
j_gene: TRBJ2-3
CDR3nt: TGCGCCAGCAGCCAAGGGGCGGGGGTTCCCACAGATACGCAGTATTTT
CDR3aa: CASSQGAGVPTDTQYF